The present T cell receptor beta chain was sequenced within a study of blood T cell repertoires in COVID-19. The V gene lost 7 bases and the J gene lost 5 bases, with 14 bases spanning the gap. Germline CDR1 SNHLY, CDR2 FYNNEI. This CDR3 has 13 residues. Produced via immunoSEQ multiplex PCR; TCRdb's table is partial and in-frame only. The table records about 100,000 clones, roughly 75% of them present only once. The genes are TRBV2 and TRBJ1-2; D is uncertain. The sample consisted of peripheral blood. This TCR derives from a man aged 45 to 65 who had recovered from COVID-19. The CDR3 nucleotides read TGTGCCAGCATGAGGTCGGGAGAATATGGCTACACCTTC. Its protein is CASMRSGEYGYTF. The entire variable domain, with the rest obtained from reference TRBV2 and TRBJ1-2, is as follows: EPEVTQTPSHQVTQMGQEVILRCVPISNHLYFYWYRQILGQKVEFLVSFYNNEISEKSEIFDDQFSVERPDGSNFTLKIRSTKLEDSAMYFCASMRSGEYGYTFGSGTRLTVV.